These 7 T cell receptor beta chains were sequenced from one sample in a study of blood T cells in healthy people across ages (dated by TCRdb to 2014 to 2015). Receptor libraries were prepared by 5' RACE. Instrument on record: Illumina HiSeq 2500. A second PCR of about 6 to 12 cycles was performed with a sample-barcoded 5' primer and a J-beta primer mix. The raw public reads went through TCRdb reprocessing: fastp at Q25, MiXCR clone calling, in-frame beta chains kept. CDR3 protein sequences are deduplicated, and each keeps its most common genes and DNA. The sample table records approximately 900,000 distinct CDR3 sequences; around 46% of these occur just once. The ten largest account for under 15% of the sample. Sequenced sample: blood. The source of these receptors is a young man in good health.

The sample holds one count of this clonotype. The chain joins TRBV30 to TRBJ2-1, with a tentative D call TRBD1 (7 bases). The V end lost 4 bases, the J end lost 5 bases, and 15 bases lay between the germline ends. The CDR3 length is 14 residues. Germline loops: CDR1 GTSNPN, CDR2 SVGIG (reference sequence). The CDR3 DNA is TGTGCCTGGACTCGACAGGGAGGCGACAATGAGCAGTTCTTC. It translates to CAWTRQGGDNEQFF.

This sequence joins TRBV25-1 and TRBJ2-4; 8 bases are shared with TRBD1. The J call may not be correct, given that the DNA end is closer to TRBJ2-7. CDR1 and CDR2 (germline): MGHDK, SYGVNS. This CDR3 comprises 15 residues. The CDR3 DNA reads TGTGCCAGCAGTGATTTGAAGACAGGGGCATACGAGCAGTACTTC. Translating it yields CASSDLKTGAYEQYF.

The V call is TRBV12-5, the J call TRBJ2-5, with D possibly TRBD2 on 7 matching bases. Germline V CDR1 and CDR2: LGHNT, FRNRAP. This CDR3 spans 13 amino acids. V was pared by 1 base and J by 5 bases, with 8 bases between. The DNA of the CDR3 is TGTGCTAGTGGTTTGGAGGGGGGGGAGACCCAGTACTTC. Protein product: CASGLEGGETQYF.

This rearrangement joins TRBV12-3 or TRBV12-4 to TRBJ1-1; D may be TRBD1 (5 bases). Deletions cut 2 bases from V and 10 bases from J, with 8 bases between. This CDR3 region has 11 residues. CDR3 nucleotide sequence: TGTGCCAGCAGTTTACAGGACACAGCTTTCTTT. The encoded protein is CASSLQDTAFF.

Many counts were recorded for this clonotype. This chain's CDR3 is CAITAGSGGTDTQYF. CDR3 coding DNA: TGTGCCATCACAGCGGGGAGCGGTGGCACAGATACGCAGTATTTT. The chain recombines TRBV10-3 with TRBJ2-3; 7 bases agree with TRBD2. Per germline, CDR1 ENHRY and CDR2 SYGVKD. The junction had 8 bases not matched to a gene; V was cut back by 7 bases and J by 1 base. This CDR3 is 15 amino acids long.

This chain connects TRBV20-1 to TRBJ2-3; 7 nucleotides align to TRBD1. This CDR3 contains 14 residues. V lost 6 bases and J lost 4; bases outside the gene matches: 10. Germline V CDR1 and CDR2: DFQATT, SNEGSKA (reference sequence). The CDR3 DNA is TGCAGTGCGAACAGGGGTGCTTCAGCAGATACGCAGTATTTT. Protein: CSANRGASADTQYF.

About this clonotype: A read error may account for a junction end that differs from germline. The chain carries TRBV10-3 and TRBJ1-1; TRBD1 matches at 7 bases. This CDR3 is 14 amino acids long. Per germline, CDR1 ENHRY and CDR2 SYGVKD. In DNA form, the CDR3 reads TGTGTCATCAACGACAGGGTGGGGAACACTGAAGCTTTCTTT. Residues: CVINDRVGNTEAFF.